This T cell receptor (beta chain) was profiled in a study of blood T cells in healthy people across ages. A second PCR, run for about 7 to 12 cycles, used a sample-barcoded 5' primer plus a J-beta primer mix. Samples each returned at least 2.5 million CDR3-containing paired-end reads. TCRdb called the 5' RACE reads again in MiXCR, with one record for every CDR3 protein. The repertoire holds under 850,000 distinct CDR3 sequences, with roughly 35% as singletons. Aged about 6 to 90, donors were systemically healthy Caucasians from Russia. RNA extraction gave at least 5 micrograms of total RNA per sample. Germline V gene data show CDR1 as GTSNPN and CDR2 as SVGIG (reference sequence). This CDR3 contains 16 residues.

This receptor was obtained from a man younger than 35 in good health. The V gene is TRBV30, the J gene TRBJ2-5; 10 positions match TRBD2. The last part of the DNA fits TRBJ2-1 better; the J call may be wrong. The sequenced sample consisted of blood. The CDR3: CAWSVRLAGGQETQFF. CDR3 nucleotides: TGTGCCTGGAGTGTACGATTAGCGGGGGGCCAAGAGACCCAGTTCTTC.